What follows are 17 T cell receptor beta chains derived from one specimen sequenced in a study of blood T cell repertoires in COVID-19. TCRdb keeps only in-frame clones here, not all; method: immunoSEQ multiplex PCR. The sample lists about 97,000 clones, around four fifths occurring once. The sequenced sample consisted of peripheral blood. Source of these receptors: a man between 60 and 70 years old with active or convalescent COVID-19.

The chain couples TRBV1 to TRBJ2-1; the D call in the table, TRBD2, was not verified against the DNA. TRBV1 is assigned pseudogene status. The CDR3 is made up of 17 amino acids. The CDR3 region is CTSSQESCGKGLNEQFF. The CDR3 DNA follows: TGCACCAGCAGCCAAGAGTCATGCGGGAAGGGCTTGAATGAGCAGTTCTTC.

CDR3 region: CASSQLVRNEQFF. CDR3 DNA: TGCGCCAGCAGCCAACTGGTACGGAATGAGCAGTTCTTC. This chain joins TRBV4-1 and TRBJ2-1; D not resolved. The length of the CDR3 is 13 residues. In germline, CDR1 is MGHRA, CDR2 YSYEKL. V lost 2 bases and J lost 7, with 9 bases in between.

V gene TRBV5-4 combines with J gene TRBJ2-7; no firm D call. The germline gives CDR1 SGHNT, CDR2 YYREEE (reference sequence). The CDR3 runs 15 residues. The germline V and J ends were trimmed by 0 bases and 6 bases, with 16 bases remaining between them. CDR3 sequence: CASSLGVTPGGEQYF. The CDR3 coding sequence is TGTGCCAGCAGCTTGGGGGTAACCCCAGGTGGCGAGCAGTACTTC.

The chain has TRBV5-8 and TRBJ1-1, with a tentative D call TRBD1 (6 bases). The length of the CDR3 is 12 residues. Germline CDR1 reads SGHTS; CDR2 reads YDEGEE. V was pared by 5 bases and J by 4 bases, with 9 bases between. CDR3 coding DNA: TGTGCCAGCAGAAGGGGGTTCACTGAAGCTTTCTTT. Translating it yields CASRRGFTEAFF.

This clone was observed a single time. The CDR3 here is CASSLDGQGGNTIYF. The CDR3 DNA reads TGCGCCAGCAGCCTCGATGGACAGGGAGGAAACACCATATATTTT. The chain joins TRBV4-1 to TRBJ1-3; the match to TRBD1 covers 8 bases. The CDR3 is made up of 15 amino acids. Germline V CDR1 and CDR2: MGHRA, YSYEKL. Germline trimming cut 4 bases from V and 4 bases from J; bases unmatched to any gene: 6.

This clone was recorded a few times. The rearrangement uses TRBV11-3 and TRBJ1-3; TRBD1 might be the D (5 bases). Germline assignment: CDR1 SGHNT and CDR2 YENEEA. The V end was cut by 4 bases, the J end by 0 bases, with 13 bases between. The length of the CDR3 is 16 residues. The CDR3 here is CASSSGGSHSGNTIYF. DNA for the CDR3: TGTGCCAGCAGCTCGGGGGGATCTCACTCTGGAAACACCATATATTTT.

This clone has only one observation. The chain's CDR3 is CASSQDPVNTEAFF. In DNA, the CDR3 is TGCGCCAGCAGCCAAGATCCGGTGAACACTGAAGCTTTCTTT. The chain recombines TRBV4-3 with TRBJ1-1; D ambiguous. Looked up from germline, CDR1 is LGHNA and CDR2 is YSLEER. The CDR3 has 14 amino acids. V shed 0 bases and J shed 0 bases, with 5 bases lying between them.

J is TRBJ1-3 and V is TRBV19; D is perhaps TRBD1 (5 bases). Germline CDR1 and CDR2: LNHDA and SQIVND (reference sequence). Trimming removed 3 bases from V and 2 bases from J, with 11 bases in between. The CDR3 is made up of 15 amino acids. DNA for the CDR3: TGTGCCAGTAGTATTCATGCAGGGCCTGGAAACACCATATATTTT. Translated: CASSIHAGPGNTIYF. Based on the CDR3 plus reference TRBV19 and TRBJ1-3, the full variable domain is DGGITQSPKYLFRKEGQNVTLSCEQNLNHDAMYWYRQDPGQGLRLIYYSQIVNDFQKGDIAEGYSVSREKKESFPLTVTSAQKNPTAFYLCASSIHAGPGNTIYFGEGSWLTVV.

The chain has TRBV5-4 and TRBJ2-3, with a weak D call TRBD2 (6 bases). The CDR3 is made up of 14 amino acids. V lost 3 bases and J lost 3, with 11 bases in between. Germline V lookup: CDR1 SGHNT, CDR2 YYREEE (reference sequence). CDR3 loop: CASSWTAGTDTQYF. CDR3 coding DNA: TGTGCCAGCAGCTGGACGGCGGGGACAGATACGCAGTATTTT.

The CDR3 loop is CATSRDREYEQYF. The CDR3 nucleotides read TGTGCCACCAGCAGAGATCGTGAGTATGAGCAGTACTTC. The chain has TRBV15 and TRBJ2-7; D remains ambiguous. V lost 0 bases and J 7 bases, leaving 10 bases between the germline ends. Germline V gene sequence: CDR1 LNHNV, CDR2 YYDKDF (reference sequence). This CDR3 spans 13 amino acids.

The rearrangement joins TRBV20-1 to TRBJ2-7; D gene unclear. The CDR3 runs 17 residues. V gave up 3 bases and J gave up 2 bases, with 23 bases separating them. The germline CDR1 and CDR2 sequences are DFQATT and SNEGSKA (reference sequence). CDR3 sequence reads: CSASPVVSAGPAYEQYF. CDR3 nucleotides: TGCAGTGCTAGTCCAGTGGTTTCGGCAGGCCCAGCCTACGAGCAGTACTTC.

This chain joins TRBV7-8 and TRBJ1-6; the D gene is possibly TRBD1 (5 bases). Germline-derived CDR1 and CDR2 are SGHVS and FQNEAQ. The CDR3 runs to 15 residues. V lost 5 bases and J 7 bases, leaving 15 bases between the germline ends. DNA for the CDR3: TGTGCCAGCAGCCGATCGGGGGGAATAAATTCACCCCTCCACTTT. Residues: CASSRSGGINSPLHF.

The chain has TRBV2 and TRBJ2-7, with TRBD2 identical over 12 bases. The ends lost 6 bases at V and 6 bases at J; junction bases unmatched: 12. Germline V CDR1 and CDR2: SNHLY, FYNNEI. This CDR3 is built from 16 residues. CDR3 region: CASSNQLAGGPGEQYF. In DNA, the CDR3 is TGTGCCAGCAGCAACCAGCTAGCGGGAGGGCCGGGCGAGCAGTACTTC.

The chain links TRBV6-5 to TRBJ2-1; no clear D gene. The CDR3 sequence is 13 residues long. V was shortened by 0 bases and J by 9 bases, with 9 bases between the two germline ends. Per germline, CDR1 MNHEY and CDR2 SVGAGI. This CDR3 is CASSYSISGEQFF. The CDR3 coding sequence is TGTGCCAGCAGTTACTCGATTAGTGGTGAGCAGTTCTTC.

This chain uses TRBV4-1 with TRBJ2-5; maybe TRBD1 (6 bases). The V and J ends lost 0 bases and 0 bases respectively, with 20 bases between them. The CDR3 has 19 amino acids. Per germline, CDR1 MGHRA and CDR2 YSYEKL. As DNA, the CDR3 is TGCGCCAGCAGCCAAGATATCGGGGCAACAGGGCCCTACCAAGAGACCCAGTACTTC. Protein: CASSQDIGATGPYQETQYF.

The CDR3, as DNA: TGTGCCAGCTCACCCCTTTCAAAGGTAGCGGGAGGAAGAGAGACCCAGTACTTC. It encodes CASSPLSKVAGGRETQYF. The chain couples TRBV18 to TRBJ2-5; TRBD2 matches 10 bases. Germline V gene data show CDR1 as KGHSH and CDR2 as LQKENI. This CDR3 comprises 18 residues. J gave up 4 bases and V 3 bases, and 14 bases lay outside the gene matches.

J is TRBJ2-7 and V is TRBV6-5; D ambiguous. V was trimmed by 6 bases and J by 3 bases, leaving 9 bases between them. The CDR3 consists of 12 residues. Germline CDR1 reads MNHEY; CDR2 reads SVGAGI. The CDR3 sequence is CASSLQVYEQYV. The CDR3, as DNA: TGTGCCAGCAGCTTACAAGTCTACGAGCAGTACGTC.